The rows below give T cell receptor beta chains drawn from one sample of a study of T cells after yellow fever vaccination. One entry per CDR3 protein results from TCRdb running MiXCR on the 5' RACE reads. The sample holds fewer than 500,000 distinct CDR3 sequences, roughly 20% seen once. Sequencing was performed on PBMCs, taken before the yellow fever booster vaccination. These receptors were collected from a man aged 18 to 29 who received the YFV17D yellow fever vaccine. CDR3s include the opening cysteine and the closing phenylalanine or tryptophan. A D gene is named only where the DNA matches it firmly. Rows may omit the clone size; those that give it use once, few, many or a size class.

CDR3nt	CDR3aa	abundance	v_gene	j_gene	d_gene
TGTGCCAGCACCCCGGCCATAGGGGATTCACCCCTCCACTTT	CASTPAIGDSPLHF	.	TRBV11-2	TRBJ1-6	.
TGTGCCAGCAGCTTGGGGGGGATTCGTGGCTACACCTTC	CASSLGGIRGYTF	.	TRBV5-6	TRBJ1-2	.
TGCGCCAGCAGCATCCAGACAGGGGTCGGTGACGGGGAGCTGTTTTTT	CASSIQTGVGDGELFF	.	TRBV5-1	TRBJ2-2	TRBD1
TGCGCCAGCAGCCAAGAACGGAGGCAAGCCCTCTACGAGCAGTACTTC	CASSQERRQALYEQYF	few	TRBV4-3	TRBJ2-7	.
TGTGCCAGCAAGATGAATGGACTTCATAGCAATCAGCCCCAGCATTTT	CASKMNGLHSNQPQHF	few	TRBV6-5	TRBJ1-5	.
TGTGCCAGCAGCCTCAGGCCAGGGGGAAAGGAAAAACTGTTTTTT	CASSLRPGGKEKLFF	.	TRBV7-8	TRBJ1-4	TRBD1
TGCGCCAGCAAACAAACGGCGGGAAACACCATATATTTT	CASKQTAGNTIYF	.	TRBV5-1	TRBJ1-3	.
TGTGCCAGCAGCTTAGGGGTAGGGGGCCTGCCCCTCTACGAGCAGTACTTC	CASSLGVGGLPLYEQYF	.	TRBV7-2	TRBJ2-7	TRBD1
TGTGCCAGCAGCTTAAACGGTGGGCGGTACATGAACACTGAAGCTTTCTTT	CASSLNGGRYMNTEAFF	.	TRBV7-3	TRBJ1-1	.
TGCAGTGCTAGGAACGGAGAGACCCAGTACTTC	CSARNGETQYF	.	TRBV20-1	TRBJ2-5	.
TGCAGCGTTGGGGAGAACTATGGCTACACCTTC	CSVGENYGYTF	many	TRBV29-1	TRBJ1-2	.
TGCGCCAGCAGCCAAGATTTCGGCGGGGTTGGGGAGCAGTTCTTC	CASSQDFGGVGEQFF	few	TRBV4-1	TRBJ2-1	.
TGCAGTGCTAGTAACGCAGAAACTAGCACAGATACGCAGTATTTT	CSASNAETSTDTQYF	few	TRBV20-1	TRBJ2-3	.
TGCAGTGCTAGAACGGCTAGCGGGGGCGACGAGCAGTACTTC	CSARTASGGDEQYF	.	TRBV20-1	TRBJ2-7	TRBD2
TGTGCCAGCAGCCATGGACCTGCGCCCAATGAGCAGTTCTTC	CASSHGPAPNEQFF	.	TRBV4-2	TRBJ2-1	.
TGTGCCAGCAGCTGGTGGGGAGATCAGCCCCAGCATTTT	CASSWWGDQPQHF	few	TRBV7-2	TRBJ1-5	.
TGTGCCAGCAGCTTAGGGGGGACAGGGACCCAGGTTGCACTGTTTTTT	CASSLGGTGTQVALFF	.	TRBV7-2	TRBJ1-4	TRBD1
TGTGCCAGCAGCAATGGACAAGGCGAGACCCAGTACTTC	CASSNGQGETQYF	few	TRBV21-1	TRBJ2-5	.
TGCGCCAGCAGCTCCTTTAGCGGGGCTTTAGTTACGCAGTATTTT	CASSSFSGALVTQYF	many	TRBV5-1	TRBJ2-3	TRBD2
TGTGCCAGCAGTCGACCGGGGGGGGCCGGAAACACCATATATTTT	CASSRPGGAGNTIYF	.	TRBV12-3/TRBV12-4	TRBJ1-3	.
TGCGCCAGCAGCCCGGAGCCCACGACAGGGGCAGATACGCAGTATTTT	CASSPEPTTGADTQYF	.	TRBV5-1	TRBJ2-3	TRBD1
TGCAGTGCTAGAGATTCGGGACTAGGAATCCCCAATGAGCAGTTCTTC	CSARDSGLGIPNEQFF	few	TRBV20-1	TRBJ2-1	TRBD2
TGTGCCAGCAGTTACTCCAGACTAGCGGGGGGGTACGAGCAGTACTTC	CASSYSRLAGGYEQYF	.	TRBV6-5	TRBJ2-7	TRBD2
TGTGCCACCGGCCGGACAGGAGATACGCAGTATTTT	CATGRTGDTQYF	few	TRBV27	TRBJ2-3	TRBD1
TGTGCCAGCACCCACCAGGGGAGCGGGACTGAAGCTTTCTTT	CASTHQGSGTEAFF	.	TRBV6-5	TRBJ1-1	.
TGTGCCAGCTATCCCTGGGTAGGGTTGAACACTGAAGCTTTCTTT	CASYPWVGLNTEAFF	.	TRBV6-2/TRBV6-3	TRBJ1-1	.
TGTGCCAGCTCACCAACCCCGGGACAGGGAAAAGGAACCGGGGAGCTGTTTTTT	CASSPTPGQGKGTGELFF	.	TRBV18	TRBJ2-2	TRBD1
TGCGCCAGCAGCTTGTTATCCGCTAGTGGCTACACCTTC	CASSLLSASGYTF	.	TRBV5-1	TRBJ1-2	.
TGTGCCAGCAGTGAGGAAATTGGCACAGATACGCAGTATTTT	CASSEEIGTDTQYF	few	TRBV9	TRBJ2-3	.
TGCGCCAGCAGCCAGACCTTGGACAGGGGGCTCCTCTATGGCTACACCTTC	CASSQTLDRGLLYGYTF	.	TRBV4-3	TRBJ1-2	TRBD1
TGCGCCAGCAGCCAAGATGGAGGAAAGAACACTGAAGCTTTCTTT	CASSQDGGKNTEAFF	.	TRBV4-1	TRBJ1-1	.
TGTGCCAGCAGTCCGCTCCCCGACAGGATAGACACTGAAGCTTTCTTT	CASSPLPDRIDTEAFF	few	TRBV12-3/TRBV12-4	TRBJ1-1	.
TGTGCCAGCAGTGCTCGGGACAAGGATTCACCCCTCCACTTT	CASSARDKDSPLHF	.	TRBV12-3/TRBV12-4	TRBJ1-6	.
TGCGCCAGCAGCGTACAGGGAGCGGGTCAGCCCCAGCATTTT	CASSVQGAGQPQHF	few	TRBV5-1	TRBJ1-5	.
TGCAGCGTCCCGGGACAGGGAGGTGTCCTGACTTTC	CSVPGQGGVLTF	.	TRBV29-1	TRBJ2-6	TRBD1
TGCGCCAGTAATCTCGGGACAGCTACCCACGTCTACACCTTC	CASNLGTATHVYTF	.	TRBV5-1	TRBJ1-2	TRBD1
TGTGCCAGCAGGCAGACGGAATATAGCAATCAGCCCCAGCATTTT	CASRQTEYSNQPQHF	few	TRBV2	TRBJ1-5	.
TGTGCCAGCAGCTCAGGCCCCCAAGATACGCAGTATTTT	CASSSGPQDTQYF	.	TRBV7-3	TRBJ2-3	.
TGTGCCAGCAGCCGCCACGGCACAGATACGCAGTATTTT	CASSRHGTDTQYF	.	TRBV3-1	TRBJ2-3	.
TGTGCCAGCAGTTTCTCGACCGGAGATACGAAGTATTTT	CASSFSTGDTKYF	.	TRBV6-5	TRBJ2-3	.
TGCAGTGCTACACGGGACCAGCACACCGGGGAGCTGTTTTTT	CSATRDQHTGELFF	few	TRBV20-1	TRBJ2-2	.